This is a list of T cell receptor beta chains from one sample in a study of T cells in localized non-small cell lung cancer. The repertoire was sequenced with immunoSEQ multiplex PCR; TCRdb's copy has only in-frame clones and lacks some. The repertoire holds about 72,000 clones, with approximately 88% as singletons. Material: peripheral blood, obtained before any cancer treatment. The receptors were gathered from a female donor aged 60 or older with stage I lung adenocarcinoma. CDR3s include the opening cysteine and the closing phenylalanine or tryptophan. Each record gives: D gene, clone size, V gene, J gene, CDR3 protein, CDR3 DNA. The D gene is left open where the match is weak. Not all rows give a size; the values are once, few, many and, for expanded clones, a class.

-,-,TRBV28,TRBJ2-1,CASRPDSYNEQFF,TGTGCCAGCAGGCCCGACAGTTACAATGAGCAGTTCTTC
TRBD2,-,TRBV15,TRBJ2-4,CATRGTRGNF,TGTGCCACCAGGGGGACTAGGGGGAACTTC
-,few,TRBV21-1,TRBJ2-3,CASSIDRGHRDTQYF,TGTGCCAGCAGCATAGACAGGGGGCATAGAGATACGCAGTATTTT
-,-,TRBV6-5,TRBJ1-2,CASSYSGTAPSRGYTF,TGTGCCAGCAGTTACTCGGGCACCGCCCCTTCGAGGGGCTACACCTTC
TRBD1,-,TRBV5-6,TRBJ1-1,CASSLDREDTEAFF,TGTGCCAGCAGCCTAGACAGGGAGGACACTGAAGCTTTCTTT
TRBD2,-,TRBV28,TRBJ2-7,CASSLYGSGRPEQYF,TGTGCCAGCAGTTTATATGGTAGCGGGAGACCCGAGCAGTACTTC
TRBD2,-,TRBV7-3,TRBJ2-1,CASSLDPLAGQWGEQFF,TGTGCCAGCAGCTTGGACCCACTAGCGGGTCAATGGGGTGAGCAGTTCTTC
TRBD1,-,TRBV5-1,TRBJ2-7,CASRHTGVGEQYF,TGCGCCAGCAGACATACAGGGGTGGGGGAGCAGTACTTC
-,-,TRBV11-2,TRBJ1-1,CASSLRWAQTEAFF,TGTGCCAGCAGCTTACGGTGGGCACAAACTGAAGCTTTCTTT
TRBD1,few,TRBV10-3,TRBJ1-1,CAISGGQEAFF,TGTGCCATCAGTGGGGGACAGGAAGCTTTCTTT
TRBD1,-,TRBV4-3,TRBJ2-7,CASSQGTGTGGYEQYF,TGCGCCAGCAGCCAAGGAACCGGGACAGGGGGCTACGAGCAGTACTTC
TRBD1,-,TRBV7-6,TRBJ2-1,CASSLSTGVNEQFF,TGTGCCAGCAGCCTGTCGACAGGGGTTAATGAGCAGTTCTTC
-,-,TRBV7-9,TRBJ1-1,CASSLEQNTEAFF,TGTGCCAGCAGCTTAGAACAGAACACTGAAGCTTTCTTT
-,-,TRBV2,TRBJ2-5,CASSGSQETQYF,TGTGCCAGCAGCGGCAGTCAAGAGACCCAGTACTTC
-,-,TRBV12-5,TRBJ2-5,CASGTSTGETQYF,TGTGCTAGTGGCACCTCTACGGGAGAGACCCAGTACTTC
-,-,TRBV7-8,TRBJ2-7,CASSLQLAGGSEQYF,TGTGCCAGCAGCTTACAGCTGGCTGGGGGGTCCGAGCAGTACTTC
-,-,TRBV19,TRBJ1-3,CASSQASSGNTIYF,TGTGCCAGTAGCCAGGCGAGCTCTGGAAACACCATATATTTT
-,-,TRBV5-6,TRBJ1-5,CASSFFNQPQHF,TGTGCCAGCAGCTTTTTCAATCAGCCCCAGCATTTT
-,-,TRBV5-1,TRBJ1-5,CASSLGGAKYQPQHF,TGCGCCAGCAGCTTGGGTGGCGCCAAGTATCAGCCCCAGCATTTT
TRBD1,-,TRBV7-7,TRBJ2-7,CASSRSGGYEQYF,TGTGCTAGCAGCCGATCAGGGGGCTACGAGCAGTACTTC
-,-,TRBV6-5,TRBJ1-1,CASSKPRRPEGEAFF,TGTGCCAGCAGCAAACCAAGACGGCCGGAAGGTGAAGCTTTCTTT
-,-,TRBV7-2,TRBJ2-3,CASSQSAVSTDTQYF,TGTGCCAGCAGCCAAAGCGCCGTATCCACAGATACGCAGTATTTT
TRBD1,-,TRBV5-8,TRBJ1-6,CASSLGQGNSPLHF,TGTGCCAGCAGCTTGGGACAGGGAAATTCACCCCTCCACTTT
-,-,TRBV5-6,TRBJ2-5,CASSLGNWGQETQYF,TGTGCCAGCAGCTTGGGTAACTGGGGCCAAGAGACCCAGTACTTC
-,-,TRBV5-4,TRBJ1-1,CASSLGAGVSAMNTEAFF,TGTGCCAGCAGCTTGGGGGCAGGGGTAAGCGCTATGAACACTGAAGCTTTCTTT
-,-,TRBV27,TRBJ1-6,CASSSNRNSPLHF,TGTGCCAGCAGTTCAAACAGGAATTCACCCCTCCACTTT
-,-,TRBV19,TRBJ2-7,CASRGTLSYEQYF,TGTGCCAGTAGGGGGACATTATCCTACGAGCAGTACTTC
TRBD1,-,TRBV7-3,TRBJ2-2,CASGGQGATGELFF,TGTGCCAGCGGGGGACAGGGTGCCACCGGGGAGCTGTTTTTT
-,-,TRBV5-1,TRBJ2-5,CASSWAGEETQYF,TGCGCCAGCAGCTGGGCAGGGGAAGAGACCCAGTACTTC
-,-,TRBV5-4,TRBJ1-3,CASSDVTSGNTIYF,TGTGCCAGCAGCGACGTCACCTCTGGAAACACCATATATTTT
TRBD1,-,TRBV11-3,TRBJ2-3,CASSGSRDRGTDTQYF,TGTGCCAGCAGCGGATCCCGGGACAGGGGCACAGATACGCAGTATTTT
TRBD2,once,TRBV9,TRBJ2-1,CASSVQPGLATYNEQFF,TGTGCCAGCAGCGTTCAGCCGGGACTAGCAACCTACAATGAGCAGTTCTTC
-,-,TRBV5-5,TRBJ1-2,CASSLGANYGYTF,TGTGCCAGCAGCTTGGGAGCTAACTATGGCTACACCTTC
-,-,TRBV27,TRBJ1-1,CASSLGNTEAFF,TGTGCCAGCAGTTTAGGGAACACTGAAGCTTTCTTT
-,-,TRBV2,TRBJ2-7,CASMYGTYEQYF,TGTGCCAGCATGTACGGGACCTACGAGCAGTACTTC
TRBD2,-,TRBV19,TRBJ2-7,CASSNPRGGTSYEQYF,TGTGCCAGTAGTAACCCTCGGGGGGGTACTTCCTACGAGCAGTACTTC
TRBD1,-,TRBV5-5,TRBJ2-1,CASSLPDRGNEQFF,TGTGCCAGCAGCCTGCCCGACAGGGGGAATGAGCAGTTCTTC
TRBD1,-,TRBV6-1,TRBJ2-3,CASSELPTGGWTDTQYF,TGTGCCAGCAGTGAACTGCCAACAGGGGGCTGGACAGATACGCAGTATTTT
-,once,TRBV18,TRBJ1-2,CASSPLAPHNYKALKGYGYTF,TGTGCCAGCTCACCACTGGCGCCCCACAACTATAAAGCCTTAAAGGGCTATGGCTACACCTTC
TRBD1,-,TRBV28,TRBJ2-1,CASSLSRDRGGEQFF,TGTGCCAGCAGTTTAAGCAGGGACAGGGGCGGTGAGCAGTTCTTC
-,-,TRBV28,TRBJ1-3,CASSFRRSESGNTIYF,TGTGCCAGCAGTTTTAGGAGATCCGAATCTGGAAACACCATATATTTT
-,-,TRBV11-2,TRBJ1-1,CASSLPLALTEAFF,TGTGCCAGCAGCTTACCCCTGGCCCTCACTGAAGCTTTCTTT
TRBD1,-,TRBV18,TRBJ2-7,CASSLGQGLYEQYF,TGTGCCAGCTCATTGGGACAGGGTCTCTACGAGCAGTACTTC
-,once,TRBV19,TRBJ2-2,CASNGGGPGELFF,TGTGCCAGTAATGGCGGAGGCCCCGGGGAGCTGTTTTTT
TRBD2,-,TRBV2,TRBJ2-5,CASSYGGLARETQYF,TGTGCCAGCAGTTACGGGGGACTAGCACGAGAGACCCAGTACTTC
TRBD2,-,TRBV27,TRBJ2-7,CASSSRLAGRRSYEQYF,TGTGCCAGCAGTTCACGACTAGCGGGACGTCGCTCCTACGAGCAGTACTTC
TRBD1,-,TRBV7-2,TRBJ1-1,CASSLGGMGTGSEAFF,TGTGCCAGCAGCTTAGGGGGGATGGGGACAGGTTCTGAAGCTTTCTTT
-,-,TRBV7-2,TRBJ1-2,CASSRDRRGYTF,TGTGCCAGCAGCAGAGACAGACGCGGCTACACCTTC